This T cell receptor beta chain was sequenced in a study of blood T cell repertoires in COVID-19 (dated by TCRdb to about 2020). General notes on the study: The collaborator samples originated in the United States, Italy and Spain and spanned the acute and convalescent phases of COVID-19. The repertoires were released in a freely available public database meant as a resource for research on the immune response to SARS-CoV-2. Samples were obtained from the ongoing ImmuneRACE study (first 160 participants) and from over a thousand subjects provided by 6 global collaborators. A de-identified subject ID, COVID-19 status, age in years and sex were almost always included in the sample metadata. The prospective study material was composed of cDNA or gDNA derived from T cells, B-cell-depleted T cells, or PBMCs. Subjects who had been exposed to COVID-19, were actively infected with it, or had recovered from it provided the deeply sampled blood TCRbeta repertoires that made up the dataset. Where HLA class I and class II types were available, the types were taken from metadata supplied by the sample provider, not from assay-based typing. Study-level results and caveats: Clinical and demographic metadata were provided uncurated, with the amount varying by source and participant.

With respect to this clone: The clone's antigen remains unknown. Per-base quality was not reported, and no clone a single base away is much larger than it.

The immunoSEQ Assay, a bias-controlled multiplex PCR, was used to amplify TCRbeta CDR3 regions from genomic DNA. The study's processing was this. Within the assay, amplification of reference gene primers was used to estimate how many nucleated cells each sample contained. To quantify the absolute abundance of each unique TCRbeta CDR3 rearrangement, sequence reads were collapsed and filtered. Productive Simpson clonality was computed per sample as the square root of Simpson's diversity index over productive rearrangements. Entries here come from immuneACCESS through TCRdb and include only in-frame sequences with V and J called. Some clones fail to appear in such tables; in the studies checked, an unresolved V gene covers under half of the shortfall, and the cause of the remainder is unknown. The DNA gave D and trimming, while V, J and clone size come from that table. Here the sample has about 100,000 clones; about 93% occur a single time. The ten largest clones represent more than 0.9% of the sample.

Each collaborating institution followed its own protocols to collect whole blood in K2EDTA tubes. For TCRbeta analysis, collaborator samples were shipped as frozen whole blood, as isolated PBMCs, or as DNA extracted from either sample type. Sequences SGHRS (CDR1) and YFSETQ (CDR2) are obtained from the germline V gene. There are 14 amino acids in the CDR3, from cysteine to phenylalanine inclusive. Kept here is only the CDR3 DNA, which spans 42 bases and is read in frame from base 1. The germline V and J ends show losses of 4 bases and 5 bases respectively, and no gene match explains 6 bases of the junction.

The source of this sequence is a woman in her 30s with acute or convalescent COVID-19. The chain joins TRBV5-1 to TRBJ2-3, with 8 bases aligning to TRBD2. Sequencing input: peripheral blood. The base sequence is TGCGCCAGCAGCCAAGGACTAGCTAAAGATACGCAGTATTTT. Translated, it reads CASSQGLAKDTQYF.